The entry that follows covers one TCR beta chain sequence. The sequence runs out 3 residues before the end of the CDR3; the remainder is reconstructed from the germline J gene. The data were taken from a study of T cells in women clearing cervical HPV infection. Profiled with immunoSEQ multiplex PCR; TCRdb holds only in-frame clones, not every one. The sample table includes about 24,000 clones. All participants had a single incident cervical HPV16 infection, and prevalent HPV16 infections were excluded. The CDR3 consists of 14 residues. Trimming removed 0 bases from V and 3 bases from J, with 9 bases in between. Germline CDR1 is WSHSY and CDR2 is SAAADI.

The TCR sequence derives from a woman aged 18 to 75 with a cervical HPV16 infection that either progressed to CIN3+ or cleared (not recorded which). This chain connects TRBV10-2 to TRBJ2-7; TRBD2 is a possible D gene (5 bases). Sequenced material: blood buffy coat. Partial CDR3 DNA: TGCGCCAGCAGTGAGTCGGCTAGCAGCTACGAG. This translates into CASSESASSYE. The CDR3 in its entirety is CASSESASSYEQYF.